The 2 T cell receptor beta chains in this list originate from one sample, sequenced in a study of T cell responses to AZD1222 COVID-19 vaccine. TCRdb's copy holds only in-frame clones and misses some; the assay was immunoSEQ multiplex PCR. The repertoire holds more than 250,000 clones, just over 90% seen once, with around 0.5% in the top ten. The source was peripheral blood, collected on day 0 of AZD1222 vaccination. The source of these receptors is an adult in good health.

The chain carries TRBV11-2 and TRBJ1-5, with D maybe TRBD1 (6 bases). With 5 bases removed from V and 2 bases from J, the gap between germline ends came to 16 bases. The CDR3 contains 16 residues. Germline-derived CDR1 and CDR2 are SGHAT and FQNNGV. CDR3: CASSPWGAPGNQPQHF. The DNA of the CDR3 is TGTGCCAGCAGCCCGTGGGGGGCCCCGGGCAATCAGCCCCAGCATTTT.

The rearrangement joins TRBV4-2 to TRBJ1-1; no clear D. This CDR3 has 15 amino acids. Germline assignment: CDR1 LGHNA and CDR2 YNFKEQ. V lost 1 base, J lost 0 bases, and 9 bases lay in between. The CDR3 nucleotides read TGTGCCAGCAGCCAAGTGTCGGCTCTGAACACTGAAGCTTTCTTT. Amino acids: CASSQVSALNTEAFF.